Sequencing of this TCR beta chain was carried out in a study of blood T cells in healthy people across ages. The study, taken as a whole, reports: When set beside aged donors, long-lived donors presented more naive CD4+ cells and higher diversity. Naive T cell percentage showed a strong correlation with the diversity of TCR beta.

Note on this clonotype: The antigen is unknown.

Germline CDR1 MDHEN, CDR2 SYDVKM. The CDR3 is 14 amino acids. V shed 5 bases and J shed 6 bases, with 14 bases lying between them. Alongside a J-beta primer mix, a sample-barcoded 5' primer served in a second PCR lasting roughly 7 to 12 cycles. TCRdb reanalysed the 5' RACE reads using MiXCR and keeps one entry per CDR3 protein. This sample has 1.4 million to 1.5 million distinct CDR3 sequences, with around two fifths found just once. Specimen: blood. The chain carries TRBV28 and TRBJ1-5, with D maybe TRBD1 (6 bases). The receptor was derived from a woman under 30 in good health. The DNA of the CDR3 is TGTGCCAGCAGTGCGACAGGCGTGCCTCAGCCCCAGCATTTT. Amino acids: CASSATGVPQPQHF.